The subject of this entry is one T cell receptor (beta chain). TCRdb's table, derived via immunoSEQ multiplex PCR, lists solely in-frame clones and lacks some. The repertoire has over 90,000 clones, more than 70% of them found once; the top ten carry less than 20%. Germline CDR1 reads SGHRS; CDR2 reads YFSETQ. After removal of 4 bases from V and 0 bases from J, the junction contained 7 bases not matched to a gene. The CDR3 is 16 amino acids. This record belongs to a study of blood T cell repertoires in COVID-19. About the research overall: PBMCs, B-cell-depleted T cells, or T cells were the source of the cDNA or gDNA that made up the material.

The genes are TRBV5-1 and TRBJ2-3; 8 nucleotides agree with TRBD1. The sample consisted of peripheral blood. The sequence was collected from a human donor in a cohort sampled during active COVID-19. CDR3 loop: CASSHGQGLSTDTQYF. DNA for the CDR3: TGCGCCAGCAGCCACGGACAGGGCCTGAGCACAGATACGCAGTATTTT.